This T cell receptor (beta chain) emerged from a study of T cell responses to AZD1222 COVID-19 vaccine. Clones were read by immunoSEQ multiplex PCR, and TCRdb kept only the in-frame ones, dropping some. The repertoire includes about 180,000 clones, about 89% of them detected once, and roughly 1.7% sits in the top ten. After removal of 6 bases from V and 8 bases from J, the junction contained 19 bases not matched to a gene. The CDR3 covers 17 residues. Per the germline V gene, CDR1 is SGHTA and CDR2 is FQGTGA. The source is an adult in good health. The source material was peripheral blood, sampled on day 0 of AZD1222 vaccination. The chain recombines TRBV7-3 with TRBJ1-2, with 9 bases lining up with TRBD1. Here the CDR3 DNA reads TGTGCCAGCAGATGGTCCGGGACAGGGCGGAATTTGGACGGCTACACCTTC. Translated: CASRWSGTGRNLDGYTF.